This is a list of T cell receptor beta chains from one sample in a study of cytomegalovirus exposure and HLA in healthy donors. Data came from immunoSEQ multiplex PCR; TCRdb stores just in-frame clones and leaves some out. The top ten hold roughly 1.3% of the sample, which has some 140,000 clones, 80% to 85% seen once. Sequenced material: PBMCs. These receptor sequences come from a male donor in good health and CMV-seropositive. Each CDR3 is given with its conserved first and last residue. The D gene is left open where the match is weak. The size field is filled for only some rows; it gives once, few, many or a size class.

V gene	clone size	D gene	J gene	CDR3 protein	CDR3 DNA
TRBV29-1	few	.	TRBJ1-1	CSVEGGQGTEAFF	TGCAGCGTTGAGGGGGGGCAGGGCACTGAAGCTTTCTTT
TRBV7-2	few	.	TRBJ2-7	CASSHNQGSYEQYF	TGTGCCAGCAGCCATAACCAGGGATCGTACGAGCAGTACTTC
TRBV7-2	.	TRBD1	TRBJ2-7	CASSPGPTGGIYEQYF	TGTGCCAGCAGCCCAGGCCCCACAGGGGGCATATACGAGCAGTACTTC
TRBV5-1	.	TRBD2	TRBJ2-2	CASSSGTSGVNTGELFF	TGCGCCAGCAGCTCGGGGACTAGCGGTGTGAACACCGGGGAGCTGTTTTTT
TRBV2	.	.	TRBJ1-1	CASSVTENTEAFF	TGTGCCAGCAGCGTTACAGAGAACACTGAAGCTTTCTTT
TRBV28	.	.	TRBJ1-1	CASTSGGLNTEAFF	TGTGCCAGCACCTCTGGGGGCCTGAACACTGAAGCTTTCTTT
TRBV9	.	.	TRBJ2-5	CASSVDQQETQYF	TGTGCCAGCAGCGTAGACCAGCAAGAGACCCAGTACTTC
TRBV6-1	few	.	TRBJ2-7	CASSEYSPYEQYF	TGTGCCAGCAGTGAATACAGTCCTTACGAGCAGTACTTC
TRBV19	.	TRBD1	TRBJ2-7	CASSMGTGANYEQYF	TGTGCCAGTAGTATGGGGACAGGGGCGAACTACGAGCAGTACTTC
TRBV11-3	.	.	TRBJ2-5	CASSLGLQETQYF	TGTGCCAGCAGCTTAGGACTACAAGAGACCCAGTACTTC
TRBV7-2	.	TRBD2	TRBJ2-1	CASSKAGVSYNEQFF	TGTGCCAGCTCAAAAGCGGGAGTTTCCTACAATGAGCAGTTCTTC
TRBV27	.	TRBD2	TRBJ2-1	CASSFSGGPSYNEQFF	TGTGCCAGCAGTTTTAGCGGGGGGCCGTCCTACAATGAGCAGTTCTTC
TRBV5-5	.	.	TRBJ1-3	CASSLVADNSGNTIYF	TGTGCCAGCAGCTTGGTCGCGGACAACTCTGGAAACACCATATATTTT
TRBV4-1	.	TRBD2	TRBJ2-1	CASSPTVAGGRADDEQFF	TGCGCCAGCAGCCCAACGGTTGCTGGCGGGAGGGCCGATGATGAGCAGTTCTTC
TRBV18	.	.	TRBJ2-5	CASSPVLAIQETQYF	TGTGCCAGCTCACCGGTCCTAGCGATACAAGAGACCCAGTACTTC
TRBV21-1	.	.	TRBJ2-7	CASSNESGFYEQYF	TGTGCCAGCAGCAACGAATCCGGGTTCTACGAGCAGTACTTC
TRBV9	.	.	TRBJ1-2	CASSPGLRDGYTF	TGTGCCAGCAGCCCGGGACTCCGGGATGGCTACACCTTC
TRBV4-1	.	.	TRBJ2-6	CASSLFSGKTGANVLTF	TGCGCCAGCAGCCTCTTTTCAGGCAAAACTGGGGCCAACGTCCTGACTTTC
TRBV27	.	TRBD1	TRBJ2-2	CASRTGTAETGELFF	TGTGCCAGCAGAACCGGGACAGCAGAAACCGGGGAGCTGTTTTTT
TRBV5-6	.	TRBD2	TRBJ2-5	CASSFAVAGGRETQYF	TGTGCCAGCAGCTTCGCGGTCGCGGGGGGGCGGGAGACCCAGTACTTC
TRBV6-5	.	TRBD1	TRBJ2-3	CASTAPGQFANTQYF	TGTGCCAGCACCGCCCCGGGACAGTTTGCGAATACGCAGTATTTT
TRBV5-6	once	TRBD1	TRBJ2-7	CASSLAGGQGPWEQYF	TGTGCCAGCAGCTTGGCGGGGGGACAGGGTCCTTGGGAGCAGTACTTC
TRBV6-1	.	.	TRBJ2-4	CASSNGDIQYF	TGTGCCAGCAGTAACGGGGACATTCAGTACTTC
TRBV4-1	.	.	TRBJ2-3	CASSSGESDTQYF	TGCGCCAGCAGCTCGGGGGAATCAGATACGCAGTATTTT
TRBV6-6	.	TRBD1	TRBJ1-2	CANGQANSGYTF	TGTGCCAACGGACAGGCTAATAGTGGCTACACCTTC
TRBV7-2	.	.	TRBJ2-1	CASSNSVRSSYNEQFF	TGTGCCAGCAGCAATAGCGTAAGGAGCTCCTACAATGAGCAGTTCTTC
TRBV5-6	.	TRBD1	TRBJ2-3	CASSPRQGTDTQYF	TGTGCCAGCAGCCCCCGACAGGGAACAGATACGCAGTATTTT
TRBV6-1	few	.	TRBJ2-7	CASSALRSSASYEQYF	TGTGCCAGCAGTGCTCTAAGGAGCTCCGCCTCCTACGAGCAGTACTTC
TRBV9	.	.	TRBJ2-7	CASSVDAGAGYEQYF	TGTGCCAGCAGCGTAGATGCGGGGGCGGGTTACGAGCAGTACTTC
TRBV2	.	.	TRBJ2-5	CATAGDQETQYF	TGTGCCACCGCAGGGGATCAAGAGACCCAGTACTTC
TRBV4-1	.	.	TRBJ2-7	CASSQGRAGTYEQYF	TGCGCCAGCAGCCAAGGGCGGGCCGGGACCTACGAGCAGTACTTC
TRBV6-1	few	.	TRBJ1-2	CASSEWEGYTF	TGTGCCAGCAGTGAATGGGAGGGCTACACCTTC
TRBV5-6	.	TRBD1	TRBJ1-1	CASSQGAGEVSF	TGTGCCAGCAGCCAGGGGGCGGGGGAAGTCTCCTTT
TRBV19	.	TRBD2	TRBJ2-5	CASSPGLEETQYF	TGTGCCAGTAGCCCCGGACTAGAAGAGACCCAGTACTTC
TRBV7-9	.	.	TRBJ1-1	CASSLGLIFEAFF	TGTGCCAGCAGCTTGGGACTTATTTTTGAAGCTTTCTTT
TRBV9	.	.	TRBJ2-3	CASSFGTLPDTQYF	TGTGCCAGCAGCTTTGGGACACTCCCAGATACGCAGTATTTT
TRBV7-2	.	TRBD1	TRBJ1-5	CASSFSPSDRGGQPQHF	TGTGCCAGCAGCTTCTCCCCCTCCGACAGGGGGGGTCAGCCCCAGCATTTT
TRBV4-1	.	.	TRBJ2-7	CASSQDSPGPYEQYF	TGCGCCAGCAGCCAAGATTCTCCAGGGCCCTACGAGCAGTACTTC
TRBV9	.	TRBD2	TRBJ2-3	CASSGRGGASTDTQYF	TGTGCCAGCAGCGGTCGGGGGGGTGCTAGCACAGATACGCAGTATTTT